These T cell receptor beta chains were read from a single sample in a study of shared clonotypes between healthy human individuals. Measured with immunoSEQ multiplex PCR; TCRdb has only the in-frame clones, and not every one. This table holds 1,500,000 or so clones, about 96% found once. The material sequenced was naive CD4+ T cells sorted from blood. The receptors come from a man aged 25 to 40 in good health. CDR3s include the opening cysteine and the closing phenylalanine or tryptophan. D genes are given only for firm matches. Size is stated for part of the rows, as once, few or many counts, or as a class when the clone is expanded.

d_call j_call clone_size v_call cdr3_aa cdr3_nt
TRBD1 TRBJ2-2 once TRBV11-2 CASSYRGTNTGELFF TGTGCCAGCAGTTACAGGGGTACGAACACCGGGGAGCTGTTTTTT
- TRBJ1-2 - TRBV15 CATSRRGVGGYTF TGTGCCACCAGCAGACGGGGTGTTGGTGGCTACACCTTC
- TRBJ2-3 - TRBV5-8 CASSLGGATRDTQYF TGTGCCAGCAGCTTGGGCGGGGCAACTCGGGATACGCAGTATTTT
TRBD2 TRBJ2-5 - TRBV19 CASNLAGETQYF TGTGCCAGTAACCTAGCGGGAGAGACCCAGTACTTC
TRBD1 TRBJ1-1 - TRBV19 CASTQGGAGTEAFF TGTGCCAGTACCCAGGGGGGGGCCGGCACTGAAGCTTTCTTT
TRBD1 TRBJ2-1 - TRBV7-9 CASSKGQVRHNEQFF TGTGCCAGCAGCAAAGGACAGGTTAGACACAATGAGCAGTTCTTC
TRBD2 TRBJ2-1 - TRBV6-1 CASGQGLAHNEQFF TGTGCCAGCGGGCAGGGACTAGCTCACAATGAGCAGTTCTTC
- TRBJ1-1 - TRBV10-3 CAISDPQGRSGTEAFF TGTGCCATCAGTGACCCCCAGGGTCGGTCCGGAACTGAAGCTTTCTTT
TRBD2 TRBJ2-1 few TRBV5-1 CASSHGLAGAYNEQFF TGCGCCAGCAGCCACGGACTAGCGGGAGCCTACAATGAGCAGTTCTTC
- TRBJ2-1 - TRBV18 CASSPLHPGSNNEQFF TGTGCCAGCTCACCACTCCACCCGGGGTCGAACAATGAGCAGTTCTTC
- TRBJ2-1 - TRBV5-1 CVSSQTVLGNEQFF TGCGTCAGCAGCCAAACCGTCCTTGGCAATGAGCAGTTCTTC
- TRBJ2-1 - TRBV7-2 CASGGGGKGSYNEQFF TGTGCCAGCGGCGGGGGCGGGAAAGGTTCCTACAATGAGCAGTTCTTC
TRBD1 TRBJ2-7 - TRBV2 CASSEPGTGGRLSF TGTGCCAGCAGTGAACCTGGGACAGGGGGCCGTCTCTCGTTC
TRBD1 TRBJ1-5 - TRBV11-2 CASSSQGASNQPQHF TGTGCCAGCAGCTCACAGGGGGCTAGCAATCAGCCCCAGCATTTT
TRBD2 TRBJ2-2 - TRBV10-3 CAMMRESAGELFF TGTGCCATGATGCGGGAGTCCGCCGGGGAGCTGTTTTTT
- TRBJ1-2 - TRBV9 CASSPGHLTNYGYTF TGTGCCAGCAGCCCAGGACACCTGACTAACTATGGCTACACCTTC
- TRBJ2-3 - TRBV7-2 CASSTNQGADTQYF TGTGCCAGCAGCACAAACCAGGGAGCAGATACGCAGTATTTT
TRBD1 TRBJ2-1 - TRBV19 CASNVRGYNEQFF TGTGCCAGTAACGTCAGGGGGTACAATGAGCAGTTCTTC
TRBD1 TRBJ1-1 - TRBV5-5 CASSLWTGASTEAFF TGTGCCAGCAGCTTGTGGACAGGGGCCAGTACTGAAGCTTTCTTT
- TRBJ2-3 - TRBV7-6 CASSSLAARGTDTQYF TGTGCCAGCAGCTCCCTTGCCGCGAGGGGCACAGATACGCAGTATTTT
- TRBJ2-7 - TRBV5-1 CASSPTSSVSYEQYF TGCGCCAGCAGCCCTACATCGTCGGTGTCCTACGAGCAGTACTTC
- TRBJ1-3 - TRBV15 CATSRGGTGRSGNTIYF TGTGCCACCAGCAGAGGGGGTACAGGGCGCTCTGGAAACACCATATATTTT
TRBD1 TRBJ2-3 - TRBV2 CASLDPRQGSTDTQYF TGTGCCAGCTTGGACCCCCGACAGGGTAGCACAGATACGCAGTATTTT
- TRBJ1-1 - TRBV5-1 CASSLVRNTEAFF TGCGCCAGCAGCTTAGTTAGGAACACTGAAGCTTTCTTT
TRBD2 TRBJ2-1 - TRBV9 CASSVGGLAGVHEQFF TGTGCCAGCAGCGTAGGTGGACTAGCGGGAGTGCATGAGCAGTTCTTC
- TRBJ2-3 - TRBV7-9 CASSLVAELVRTQYF TGTGCCAGCAGCTTAGTGGCGGAACTGGTTCGTACGCAGTATTTT
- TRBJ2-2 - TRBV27 CASSLKGTNTGELFF TGTGCCAGCAGTTTAAAGGGGACGAACACCGGGGAGCTGTTTTTT
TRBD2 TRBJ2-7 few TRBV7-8 CASSQGGTSVYEQYF TGTGCCAGCAGCCAAGGAGGGACTAGCGTCTACGAGCAGTACTTC
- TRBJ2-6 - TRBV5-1 CASSLNPRANVLTF TGCGCCAGCAGCTTGAACCCCCGGGCCAACGTCCTGACTTTC
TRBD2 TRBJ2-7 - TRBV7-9 CASSPRLGGGGSYEQYF TGTGCCAGCAGCCCCCGTCTGGGGGGGGGTGGTTCCTACGAGCAGTACTTC
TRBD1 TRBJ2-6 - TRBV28 CASRSGTGVSGANVLTF TGTGCCAGCAGGTCCGGGACAGGCGTCTCTGGGGCCAACGTCCTGACTTTC
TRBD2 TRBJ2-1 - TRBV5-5 CASSSTRTSGSRNEQFF TGTGCCAGCAGCTCGACTAGGACTAGCGGGAGCAGGAATGAGCAGTTCTTC
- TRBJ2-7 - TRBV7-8 CASSPPPGGLEQYF TGTGCCAGCAGCCCCCCCCCAGGTGGCTTGGAGCAGTACTTC
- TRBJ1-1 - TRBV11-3 CASSNTVNTEAFF TGTGCCAGCAGCAATACAGTGAACACTGAAGCTTTCTTT
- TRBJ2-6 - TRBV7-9 CASILTPTSGANVLTF TGTGCCAGCATTCTGACACCCACCTCTGGGGCCAACGTCCTGACTTTC